The rows below give T cell receptor beta chains drawn from one sample of a study of cytomegalovirus exposure and HLA in healthy donors. Some clones are missing from TCRdb's copy, which holds only in-frame ones; the method was immunoSEQ multiplex PCR. The sample includes roughly 180,000 clones, roughly 80% of them seen just once. The sample consisted of PBMCs. These receptors originate from a man aged 35 to 55 in good health and CMV-seronegative. Each CDR3 is given with its conserved first and last residue. D genes are given only for firm matches. Part of the rows lack a size; the others show once, few, many or a class for expanded clones.

CDR3 length,J gene,V gene,clone size,D gene,CDR3 protein,CDR3 DNA
14,TRBJ2-3,TRBV5-1,NA,NA,CASSGGTGTDTQYF,TGCGCCAGCAGCGGGGGGACCGGGACAGATACGCAGTATTTT
14,TRBJ2-7,TRBV9,NA,NA,CASSASGTPYEQYF,TGTGCCAGCAGCGCCTCCGGGACTCCCTACGAGCAGTACTTC
14,TRBJ1-1,TRBV5-1,NA,NA,CASTLRAGNTEAFF,TGCGCCAGCACTCTCCGAGCGGGGAACACTGAAGCTTTCTTT
12,TRBJ2-1,TRBV19,NA,NA,CASSIYDNEQFF,TGTGCCAGTAGTATCTATGACAATGAGCAGTTCTTC
16,TRBJ2-2,TRBV19,NA,TRBD1,CASSRQGATGTGELFF,TGTGCCAGTAGTCGTCAGGGGGCAACGGGCACCGGGGAGCTGTTTTTT
14,TRBJ1-1,TRBV11-3,NA,TRBD1,CASSLLQGDTEAFF,TGTGCCAGCAGCCTGTTACAGGGGGACACTGAAGCTTTCTTT
14,TRBJ2-1,TRBV7-3,NA,TRBD1,CASSPRDRKGEQFF,TGTGCCAGCAGCCCCCGGGACAGAAAGGGTGAGCAGTTCTTC
14,TRBJ2-7,TRBV5-1,NA,TRBD2,CASSLLLAGGEQYF,TGCGCCAGCAGCTTGTTGCTAGCGGGAGGGGAGCAGTACTTC
13,TRBJ2-3,TRBV9,NA,NA,CASTITQGSTQYF,TGTGCCAGCACCATCACCCAGGGTAGTACGCAGTATTTT
17,TRBJ2-1,TRBV19,NA,NA,CASSIGKRFASGDEQFF,TGTGCCAGTAGTATAGGTAAGAGGTTCGCGTCAGGGGATGAGCAGTTCTTC
15,TRBJ2-1,TRBV9,NA,TRBD2,CASSPRLAAYNEQFF,TGTGCCAGCAGCCCACGACTAGCGGCATACAATGAGCAGTTCTTC
18,TRBJ1-3,TRBV27,NA,NA,CASSLQGGAWRNGNTIYF,TGTGCCAGCAGTTTACAAGGCGGCGCTTGGAGGAATGGAAACACCATATATTTT
14,TRBJ2-2,TRBV30,NA,TRBD1,CAWSTGGGTGELFF,TGTGCCTGGAGCACAGGGGGCGGGACCGGGGAGCTGTTTTTT
13,TRBJ2-5,TRBV30,NA,NA,CAWSVLGAATQYF,TGTGCCTGGAGTGTACTCGGAGCCGCGACCCAGTACTTC
14,TRBJ1-6,TRBV7-2,NA,NA,CASSPTGLGSPLHF,TGTGCCAGCAGCCCTACAGGGCTCGGTTCACCCCTCCACTTT
12,TRBJ1-2,TRBV6-6,NA,TRBD1,CASTRGDYGYTF,TGTGCCAGCACCAGGGGGGACTATGGCTACACCTTC
15,TRBJ2-7,TRBV7-2,NA,NA,CASSLGQPTTYEQYF,TGTGCCAGCAGCTTAGGTCAGCCGACTACCTACGAGCAGTACTTC
15,TRBJ1-6,TRBV7-2,once,NA,CASSLQGPGNSPLHF,TGTGCCAGCAGCTTGCAGGGGCCAGGCAATTCACCCCTCCACTTT
13,TRBJ2-7,TRBV27,NA,TRBD1,CATGQGVTYEQYF,TGTGCCACGGGACAGGGAGTTACCTACGAGCAGTACTTC
15,TRBJ1-5,TRBV28,NA,NA,CASSLLTGDNQPQHF,TGTGCCAGCAGTTTACTTACCGGGGACAATCAGCCCCAGCATTTT
15,TRBJ2-3,TRBV2,NA,NA,CASRGPEGSPDTQYF,TGTGCCAGCAGGGGCCCGGAGGGGAGCCCAGATACGCAGTATTTT
13,TRBJ1-2,TRBV5-1,NA,NA,CASSSGEHYGYTF,TGCGCCAGCAGCTCGGGGGAGCACTATGGCTACACCTTC
19,TRBJ2-2,TRBV5-1,NA,TRBD1,CASSLAGIGTGGATGELFF,TGCGCCAGCAGCTTGGCCGGTATCGGGACAGGGGGCGCCACCGGGGAGCTGTTTTTT
17,TRBJ2-3,TRBV5-1,NA,TRBD2,CASSSTSGALGWDTQYF,TGCGCCAGCAGCTCAACTAGCGGGGCGTTGGGTTGGGATACGCAGTATTTT
15,TRBJ1-2,TRBV4-3,NA,NA,CASSPSWRASYGYTF,TGCGCCAGCAGCCCCTCTTGGAGGGCCTCCTATGGCTACACCTTC
15,TRBJ1-1,TRBV28,NA,NA,CASSFPTGMGTEAFF,TGTGCCAGCAGTTTTCCCACAGGGATGGGCACTGAAGCTTTCTTT
15,TRBJ2-7,TRBV7-9,NA,TRBD2,CASSERGTGLIEQYF,TGTGCCAGCAGCGAGCGGGGAACAGGCCTAATCGAGCAGTACTTC
14,TRBJ2-2,TRBV4-1,once,NA,CASSQGLNTGELFF,TGCGCCAGCAGCCAAGGGCTGAACACCGGGGAGCTGTTTTTT